The text below deals with one T cell receptor beta chain. The entry originates in a study of blood T cell repertoires in COVID-19. For the study at large: In each case, the material was cDNA or gDNA derived from T cells, B-cell-depleted T cells, or PBMCs.

This CDR3 has 17 residues. The germline V gene has CDR1 SGDLS and CDR2 YYNGEE. The J segment lost 0 bases and the V segment lost 3 bases, leaving 8 bases of the junction unmatched. Data came from immunoSEQ multiplex PCR; TCRdb stores just in-frame clones and leaves some out. Seen here are about 64,000 clones, around 86% observed once, and the top ten hold 2.5% to 3.5%. This clonotype originated in a man aged 45-65 years with active COVID-19. Input material: peripheral blood. The gene calls are TRBV9 and TRBJ2-7; TRBD2 matches 11 bases. The CDR3 sequence is CASSEGTSGESSYEQYF. For the CDR3, the DNA is TGTGCCAGCAGCGAGGGGACTAGCGGTGAGAGCTCCTACGAGCAGTACTTC.